A selection of T cell receptor beta chains follows, all from one sample in a study of CD8+CD57+ T cells in acquired aplastic anemia. TCRdb fed the reads into MiXCR, producing one record per CDR3 protein. The table has 350,000 to 450,000 distinct CDR3 sequences, roughly 68% seen once. Sequenced sample: sorted CD4+, CD8+, or CD8+CD57+ T cells (not recorded which) from PBMCs. The receptors here all came from a human donor in good health, serving as a control. Both conserved end residues are part of each CDR3. The D gene is left open where the match is weak. The size of a clone is reported for some rows only, either as once, few or many, or as a class for expanded clones.

J gene,V gene,clone size,CDR3 length,D gene,CDR3 DNA,CDR3 protein
TRBJ1-2,TRBV7-3,many,15,TRBD1,TGTGCCAGCAGCTTGGACGGACAGGGCGACTATGGCTACACCTTC,CASSLDGQGDYGYTF
TRBJ1-3,TRBV5-1,many,14,.,TGCGCCAGCAGCTTGATCGGAGAGGGAAACACCATATATTTT,CASSLIGEGNTIYF
TRBJ1-6,TRBV7-9,.,14,.,.,CASSPGTATSSTSF
TRBJ1-2,TRBV20-1,.,14,.,TGCAGTGCTAGAGCGCGCACCGATAATTATGGCTACACCTTC,CSARARTDNYGYTF
TRBJ2-7,TRBV6-6,.,11,.,TGTGCCAGCAGGGGTCCTACGGGGCAGTACTTC,CASRGPTGQYF
TRBJ1-1,TRBV7-8,.,14,.,TGTGCCAGCAGCCGGGCTCGTCTGAACACTGAAGCTTTCTTT,CASSRARLNTEAFF
TRBJ1-4,TRBV20-1,.,16,TRBD1,TGCAGTGCTAGAGATGTTAGGACAGGGGCTAATGAAAAACTGTTTTTT,CSARDVRTGANEKLFF
TRBJ2-7,TRBV10-3,once,16,TRBD1,TGTGCCATCAGTGAGTCAGACAGGGTGTTACGTTTCGTGCAGTACTTC,CAISESDRVLRFVQYF
TRBJ2-1,TRBV7-9,.,17,.,TGTGCCAGCAGCTCATCCTCCGTTGGGTGGGGAGCCCATGAGCAGTTCTTC,CASSSSSVGWGAHEQFF
TRBJ1-2,TRBV2,.,14,.,TGTGCCAGCAGCAGAGGGCGAGGAACCGAAAAACTGTCTTTT,CASSRGRGTEKLSF
TRBJ2-3,TRBV6-2/TRBV6-3,.,13,.,TGTGCCAGCAGTTATGGATACACAGATACGCAGTATTTT,CASSYGYTDTQYF